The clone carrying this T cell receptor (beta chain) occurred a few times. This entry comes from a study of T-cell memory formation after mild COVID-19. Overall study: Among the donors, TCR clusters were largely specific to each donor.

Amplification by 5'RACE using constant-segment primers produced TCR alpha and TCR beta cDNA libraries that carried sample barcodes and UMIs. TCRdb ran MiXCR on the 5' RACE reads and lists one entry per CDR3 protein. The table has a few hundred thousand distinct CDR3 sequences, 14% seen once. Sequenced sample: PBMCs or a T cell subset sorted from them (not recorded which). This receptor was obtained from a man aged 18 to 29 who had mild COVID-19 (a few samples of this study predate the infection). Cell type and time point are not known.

The CDR3 spells CASSQEGTGQGNHGYTF. Here the CDR3 DNA reads TGCGCCAGCAGCCAAGAGGGGACCGGACAGGGGAACCATGGCTACACCTTC. The chain has TRBV4-1 and TRBJ1-2; TRBD1 aligns across 9 bases. V lost 0 bases, J lost 6 bases, and 11 bases stayed unmatched. Germline V lookup: CDR1 MGHRA, CDR2 YSYEKL. This CDR3 has 17 residues.